The text below deals with one T cell receptor (beta chain). This entry is derived from a study of blood T cell repertoires in COVID-19. Turning to the study itself: Researchers got acute and convalescent COVID-19 samples from the United States, Italy and Spain. PBMCs, B-cell-depleted T cells, or T cells were the source of the cDNA or gDNA that made up the material.

The CDR3 extends over 16 amino acids. V was pared by 4 bases and J by 4 bases, with 12 bases of the junction left unmatched. CDR1 is MNHEY, CDR2 SVGAGI, per germline. Original analysis: Estimation of nucleated cell counts was performed using reference gene primer amplification. Method: immunoSEQ multiplex PCR; TCRdb's copy keeps in-frame clones and lacks some. The V and J calls and clone size were taken over from that table, and D and trimming were inferred from the DNA. The sample has over 45,000 clones; 85% are singletons. Sequences were obtained from peripheral blood. The sequence was obtained from a human donor in a cohort sampled during active COVID-19. The rearrangement uses TRBV6-5 and TRBJ2-7; 8 bases map to TRBD2. The DNA of the CDR3 is TGTGCCAGCAGTTCCGAGCCGGGACTAGGGCTTTACGAGCAGTACTTC. Translation: CASSSEPGLGLYEQYF.